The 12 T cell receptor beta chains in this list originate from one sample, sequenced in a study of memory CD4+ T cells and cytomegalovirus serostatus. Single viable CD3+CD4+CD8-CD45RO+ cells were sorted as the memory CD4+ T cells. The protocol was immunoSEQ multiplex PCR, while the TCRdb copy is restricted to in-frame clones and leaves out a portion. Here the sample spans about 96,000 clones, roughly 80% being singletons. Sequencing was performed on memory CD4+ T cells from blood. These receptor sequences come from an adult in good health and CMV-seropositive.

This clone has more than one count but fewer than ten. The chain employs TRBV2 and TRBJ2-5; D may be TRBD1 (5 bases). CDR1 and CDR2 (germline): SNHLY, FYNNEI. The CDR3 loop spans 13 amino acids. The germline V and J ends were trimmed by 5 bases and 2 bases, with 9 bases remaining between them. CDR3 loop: CASSFQGQETQYF. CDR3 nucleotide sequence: TGTGCCAGCAGTTTCCAGGGTCAAGAGACCCAGTACTTC.

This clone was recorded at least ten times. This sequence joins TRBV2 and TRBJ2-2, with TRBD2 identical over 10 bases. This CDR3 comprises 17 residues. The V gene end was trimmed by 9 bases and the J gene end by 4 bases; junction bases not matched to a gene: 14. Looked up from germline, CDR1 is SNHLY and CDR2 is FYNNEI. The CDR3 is CASSGTPGLASTGELFF. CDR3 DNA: TGTGCCAGTTCTGGGACCCCGGGACTAGCGTCCACCGGGGAGCTGTTTTTT.

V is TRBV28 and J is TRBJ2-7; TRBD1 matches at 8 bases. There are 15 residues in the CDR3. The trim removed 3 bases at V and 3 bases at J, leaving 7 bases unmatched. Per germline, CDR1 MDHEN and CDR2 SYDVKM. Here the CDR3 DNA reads TGTGCCAGCAGTTTCAGGGGGCTTTTGGTCTACGAGCAGTACTTC. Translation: CASSFRGLLVYEQYF.

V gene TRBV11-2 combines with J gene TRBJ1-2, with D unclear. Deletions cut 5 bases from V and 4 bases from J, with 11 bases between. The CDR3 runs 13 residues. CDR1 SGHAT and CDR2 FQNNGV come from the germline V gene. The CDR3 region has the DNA TGTGCCAGCAGCCTCCTAGGCACCTATGGCTACACCTTC. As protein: CASSLLGTYGYTF.

The CDR3 DNA reads TGCGCCAGCAGCTTGAGTGCGGGACAGGGAATGAACACTGAAGCTTTCTTT. Translation gives CASSLSAGQGMNTEAFF. The chain has TRBV5-1 and TRBJ1-1; TRBD1 aligns across 9 bases. CDR1 SGHRS and CDR2 YFSETQ come from the germline V gene. The ends lost 1 base at V and 0 bases at J; junction bases unmatched: 7. The CDR3 sequence is 17 residues long. The full variable domain, in which reference TRBV5-1 and TRBJ1-1 provide the parts outside the CDR3, is KAGVTQTPRYLIKTRGQQVTLSCSPISGHRSVSWYQQTPGQGLQFLFEYFSETQRNKGNFPGRFSGRQFSNSRSEMNVSTLELGDSALYLCASSLSAGQGMNTEAFFGQGTRLTVV.

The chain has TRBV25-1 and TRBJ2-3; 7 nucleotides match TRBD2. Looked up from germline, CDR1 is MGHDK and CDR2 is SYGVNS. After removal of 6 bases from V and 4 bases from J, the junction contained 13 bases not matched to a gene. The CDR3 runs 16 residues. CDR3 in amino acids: CASSDPGEGRADTQYF. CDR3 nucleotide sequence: TGTGCCAGCAGCGACCCGGGGGAGGGTAGGGCAGATACGCAGTATTTT.

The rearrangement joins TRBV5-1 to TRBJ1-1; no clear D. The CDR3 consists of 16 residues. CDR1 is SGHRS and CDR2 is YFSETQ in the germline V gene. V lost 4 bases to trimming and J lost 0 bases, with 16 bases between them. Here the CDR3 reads CASSRLSQGLNTEAFF. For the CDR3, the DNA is TGCGCCAGCAGCCGTCTTTCACAAGGGTTGAACACTGAAGCTTTCTTT.

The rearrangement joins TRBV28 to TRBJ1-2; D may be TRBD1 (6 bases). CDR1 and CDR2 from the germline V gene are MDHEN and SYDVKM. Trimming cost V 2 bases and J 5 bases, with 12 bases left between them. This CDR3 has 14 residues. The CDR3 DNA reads TGTGCCAGCAGTTTACGGGGGGCAAGGTATGGCTACACCTTC. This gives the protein CASSLRGARYGYTF.

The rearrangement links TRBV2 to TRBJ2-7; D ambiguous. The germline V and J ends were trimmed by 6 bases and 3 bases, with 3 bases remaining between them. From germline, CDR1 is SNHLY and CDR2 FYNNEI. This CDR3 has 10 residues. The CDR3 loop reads CASRSYEQYF. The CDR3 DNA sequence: TGTGCCAGCAGGAGCTACGAGCAGTACTTC.

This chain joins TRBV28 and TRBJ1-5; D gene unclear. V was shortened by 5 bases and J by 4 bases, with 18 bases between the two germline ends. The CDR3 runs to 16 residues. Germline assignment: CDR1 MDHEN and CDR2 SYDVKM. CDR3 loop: CASSPPRGIVNQPQHF. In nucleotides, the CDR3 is TGTGCCAGCAGTCCCCCCCGCGGGATCGTAAATCAGCCCCAGCATTTT.

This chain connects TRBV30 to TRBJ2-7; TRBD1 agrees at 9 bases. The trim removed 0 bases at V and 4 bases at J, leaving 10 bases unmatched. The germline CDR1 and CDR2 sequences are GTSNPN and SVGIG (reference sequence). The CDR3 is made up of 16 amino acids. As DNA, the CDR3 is TGTGCCTGGAGTGTTAGGTACGGCGGGACAGGGTACGAGCAGTACTTC. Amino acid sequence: CAWSVRYGGTGYEQYF.

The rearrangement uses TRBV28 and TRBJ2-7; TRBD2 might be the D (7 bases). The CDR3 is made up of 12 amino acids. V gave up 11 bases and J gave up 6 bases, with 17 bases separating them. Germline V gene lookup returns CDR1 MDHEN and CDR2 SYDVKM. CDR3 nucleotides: TGTGCCGGGGCTGGGGGGGCCGGCGAGCAGTACTTC. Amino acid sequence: CAGAGGAGEQYF.